Sequencing of this T cell receptor (beta chain) was carried out in a study of glioma-infiltrating T cells after dendritic cell vaccination (dated by TCRdb to about 2016). For context, the study as a whole: A cohort of approximately 15 glioblastoma patients from Phase I and II dendritic cell vaccination trials was included, of whom 9 were newly diagnosed and 6 had recurrent disease. Between the early 2000s and the early 2010s, patients were given autologous tumor lysate-pulsed dendritic cell vaccination. The vaccine consisted of monocyte-derived dendritic cells cultured approximately 7 days with IL-4 and GM-CSF, then pulsed overnight with autologous tumor lysate. Patients received three intradermal dendritic cell vaccine injections at biweekly intervals in the arm below the axilla. In glioblastoma patients vaccinated with dendritic cells, deep sequencing of TCR beta CDR3 regions served to measure tumor-infiltrating lymphocyte content and to compare repertoires between tumor and blood. Survival after dendritic cell vaccination was correlated with TCR sequencing metrics, such as TIL content and the overlap between tumor and blood repertoires. Results and caveats for the whole study, not just this receptor: The cohort was small and heterogeneous, few patients had complete blood and tumor sets, and even fewer had initial-recurrent tumor pairs. No direct relationship between TCR clonality and survival was found, suggesting that a diverse polyclonal response may matter. The response model built on TCR overlap across three groups was characterized as speculative, with prospective validation still needed. After dendritic cell vaccination, a higher estimated pretreatment TIL content predicted longer time to progression and longer overall survival.

As for this clone: The target of this receptor is not known. There are no base qualities to consult, and no much larger clone falls within one base.

The meaning of the sample's time point label: after dendritic cell vaccination, including at tumor progression/relapse. To be selected, patients needed enough residual fresh-frozen tumor tissue and more than two years of available survival data. None of the glioblastoma patients carried an isocitrate dehydrogenase mutation, although molecular status otherwise varied. PBMC were collected before vaccination, two weeks after the third vaccination, and at tumor progression when it occurred. The Qiagen DNeasy Blood extraction Kit was used for extraction of genomic DNA. TCRB CDR3 regions were amplified from about 2 ug genomic DNA, or all available DNA if less, using the immunoSEQ assay. For multiplex PCR, 60 forward primers for TCR V beta segments and 13 reverse primers for J beta segments were used. To estimate reads per starting template, synthetic control templates were spiked into each sample at limiting dilution. The Illumina HiSeq System generated 87 bp sequencing reads. For the original study's pipeline: PCR and sequencing errors were removed by merging closely related sequences with a nearest neighbor algorithm. TCR overlap was measured as the percentage of unique tumor TCR beta sequences also present in the same patient's peripheral blood. As stored in TCRdb, this immuneACCESS dataset retains in-frame rearrangements with V and J assigned. A fraction of the clones does not appear; measured against another copy, unresolved V genes explain less than half of the discrepancy, and the remainder lacks a known reason. V and J calls and clone size follow that table, whereas D and trimming were derived from the DNA. The sample data list approximately 62,000 clones, and around nine tenths of these were observed just once. The ten largest clones take up approximately 10% of the sample.

The cysteine opens and the phenylalanine closes a CDR3 of 14 amino acids. Of the read, only the CDR3 DNA is kept; its 42 bases are in frame from base 1. Cut back by 5 bases and 6 bases, the V and J ends lie 14 bases apart. CDR1 and CDR2, per the germline V gene, are MDHEN and SYDVKM. The rearrangement combines TRBV28 with TRBJ2-4; matching of 6 bases hints at TRBD1 as the D gene. The sequencing used blood, collected after dendritic cell vaccination. The origin of this receptor is a human donor with glioblastoma. The DNA reads as follows: TGTGCCAGCAGTACCCCGACAGGCTTAAACATTCAGTACTTC. Its amino acids are CASSTPTGLNIQYF.